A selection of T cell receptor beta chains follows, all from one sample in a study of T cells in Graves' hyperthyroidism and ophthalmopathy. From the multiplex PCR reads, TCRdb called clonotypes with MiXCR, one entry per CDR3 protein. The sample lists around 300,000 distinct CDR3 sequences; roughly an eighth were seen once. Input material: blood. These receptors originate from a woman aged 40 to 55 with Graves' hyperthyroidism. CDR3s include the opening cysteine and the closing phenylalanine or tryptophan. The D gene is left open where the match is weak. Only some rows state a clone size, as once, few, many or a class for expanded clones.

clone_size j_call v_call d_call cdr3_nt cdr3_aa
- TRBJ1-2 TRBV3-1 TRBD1 TGTGCCAGCAGCCAGACAGGGGGAGTCTATGGCTACACCTTC CASSQTGGVYGYTF
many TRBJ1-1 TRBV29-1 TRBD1 TGCAGCGTCTTCGGGACAGCGAACACTGAAGCTTTCTTT CSVFGTANTEAFF
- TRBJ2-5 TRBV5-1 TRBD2 TGCGCCAGCAGCTTGGGGACTAGCCGCAACCAAGAGACCCAGTACTTC CASSLGTSRNQETQYF
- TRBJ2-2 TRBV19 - TGTGCCAGTAGGAGGGTCACCGGGGAGCTGTTTTTT CASRRVTGELFF
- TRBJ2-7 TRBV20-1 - TGCAGTGCTAGAGATCGACAGAACTACGAGCAGTACTTC CSARDRQNYEQYF
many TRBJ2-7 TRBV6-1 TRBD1 TGTGCCAGCAGTAACCCGTCGGGACAGGGGCTCTACGAGCAGTACTTC CASSNPSGQGLYEQYF
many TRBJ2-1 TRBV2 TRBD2 TGTGCCAGCAGTGAAGGGGCTAGCGGGAGGGCCTATGAGCAGTTCTTC CASSEGASGRAYEQFF
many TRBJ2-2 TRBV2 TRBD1 TGTGCCAGCAGTGAACAGGGGGCGAACACCGGGGAGCTGTTTTTT CASSEQGANTGELFF
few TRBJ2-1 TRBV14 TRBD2 TGTGCCAGCAGCCATGGGACTAGCGGGAGGGCCGGGGGTGAGCAGTTCTTC CASSHGTSGRAGGEQFF
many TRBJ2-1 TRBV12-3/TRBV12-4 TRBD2 TGTGCCAGCAATAGCGGGACTAGCGGGAGTAGCGACAATGAGCAGTTCTTC CASNSGTSGSSDNEQFF
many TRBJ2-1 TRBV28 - TGTGCCAGCAGTTTTTCGGGACAAAACAATGAGCAGTTCTTC CASSFSGQNNEQFF
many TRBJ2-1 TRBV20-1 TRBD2 TGCAGTGCCCACCATTCGATAGCGGGAGCTGCCTACAATGAGCAGTTCTTC CSAHHSIAGAAYNEQFF
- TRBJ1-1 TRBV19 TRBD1 TGTGCCAGTAGGCGGTCCGGGACAGTGAACACTGAAGCTTTCTTT CASRRSGTVNTEAFF
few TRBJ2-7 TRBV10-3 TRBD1 TGTGCCGTACAGGGGGCAGGCGAGCAGTACTTC CAVQGAGEQYF
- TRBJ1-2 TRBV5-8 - TGTGCCAGCAGCTTGGACAGAGGCAACAACTATGGCTACACCTTC CASSLDRGNNYGYTF
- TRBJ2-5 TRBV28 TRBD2 TGTGCCAGCAGTGACCCGAGCGGGAGAGGGGAGACCCAGTACTTC CASSDPSGRGETQYF
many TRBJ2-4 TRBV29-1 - TGCAGCGTTGAAGACGCAGCCGGGGAAAACATTCAGTACTTC CSVEDAAGENIQYF
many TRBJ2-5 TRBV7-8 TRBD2 TGTGCCAGCAGGGGGGAACTAGCGGGAGCTCGGTGGCAAGAGACCCAGTACTTC CASRGELAGARWQETQYF
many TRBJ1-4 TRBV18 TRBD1 TGTGCCAGCTCATCGGGACAGAATGAAAAACTGTTTTTT CASSSGQNEKLFF
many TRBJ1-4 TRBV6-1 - TGTGCCAGCTCGTCTGGAGACACTAATGAAAAACTGTTTTTT CASSSGDTNEKLFF
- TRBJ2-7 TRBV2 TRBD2 TGTGCCAGCAGTAGGGCTAGCGGGAGTTCCGAGCAGTACTTC CASSRASGSSEQYF
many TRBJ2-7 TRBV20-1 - TGCAGTGCTAGAGATCCAGGGGCAACCTACGAGCAGTACTTC CSARDPGATYEQYF
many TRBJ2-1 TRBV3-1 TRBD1 TGTGCCAGCAGCGGGACAGGGCACTACAATGAGCAGTTCTTC CASSGTGHYNEQFF
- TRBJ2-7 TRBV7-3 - TGTGCCAGCAGCTTTACTGCGCCCGAGCAGTACTTC CASSFTAPEQYF
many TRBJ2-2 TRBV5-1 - TGTGCCAGCTCTCCCCAGGGACCGAACACCGGGGAGCTGTTTTTT CASSPQGPNTGELFF
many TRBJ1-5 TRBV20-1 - TGCAGTGCTAGATCGGGGTTTAGCAATCAGCCCCAGCATTTT CSARSGFSNQPQHF
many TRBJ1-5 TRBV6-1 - TGTGCCAGCAGTGAAGGGAACGGGGCACCCCAGCATTTT CASSEGNGAPQHF
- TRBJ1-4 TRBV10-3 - TGTGCCTCCAGGACGGGAGACACGACTAATGAAAAACTGTTTTTT CASRTGDTTNEKLFF
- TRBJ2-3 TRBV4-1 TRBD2 TGCGCCAGCAGCCAAGGGATAACTAGCGGGAGTACAGATACGCAGTATTTT CASSQGITSGSTDTQYF
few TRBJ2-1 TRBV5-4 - TGTGCCAGCAGCCCGGACTATAGCTCCTACAATGAGCAGTTCTTC CASSPDYSSYNEQFF
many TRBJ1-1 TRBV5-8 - TGTGCCAGCAGCTTGGTGGGGGGATGGTTAAACACTGAAGCTTTCTTT CASSLVGGWLNTEAFF
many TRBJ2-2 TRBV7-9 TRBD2 TGTGCCAGCAGCTCGACTAGCAGCCCGAACACCGGGGAGCTGTTTTTT CASSSTSSPNTGELFF
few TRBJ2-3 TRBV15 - TGTGCCACCAGCAGTGGGGTGGAAACAGATACGCAGTATTTT CATSSGVETDTQYF
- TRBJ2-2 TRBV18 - TGTGCCACCTCTCCTGAAACGAACACCGGGGAGCTGTTTTTT CATSPETNTGELFF
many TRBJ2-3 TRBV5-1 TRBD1 TGCGCCAGCAGCTTTACAGGGGGCGAGGGAGATACGCAGTATTTT CASSFTGGEGDTQYF
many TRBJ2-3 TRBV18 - TGTGCCAGCTCACCGTCAGCGGGAGATACGCAGTATTTT CASSPSAGDTQYF
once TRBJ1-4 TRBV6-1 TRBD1 TGTGCCAGCAGCAAGGACAGGGGGGAAGAAAAACTGTTTTTT CASSKDRGEEKLFF
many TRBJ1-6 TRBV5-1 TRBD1 TGCGCCAGCCGACTTGGACAGGGGGATTCACCCCTCCACTTT CASRLGQGDSPLHF
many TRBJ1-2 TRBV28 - TGTGCCAGCAGTTCCCTCCCCCGGGCCTATGGCTACACCTTC CASSSLPRAYGYTF
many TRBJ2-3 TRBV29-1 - TGCAGCGTTGAAGGGGTCCCAGGGATGAGAGATACGCAGTATTTT CSVEGVPGMRDTQYF
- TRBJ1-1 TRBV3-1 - TGTGCCAGCAGCCCGGGCCCCGGGAGATATGGTGAAGCTTTCTTT CASSPGPGRYGEAFF
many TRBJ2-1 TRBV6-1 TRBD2 TGTGCCAGCAGACCTGGACTAGCCAATGAGCAGTTCTTC CASRPGLANEQFF
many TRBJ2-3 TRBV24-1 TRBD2 TGTGCCACCAGTGATCCCAGACTAGCGGATACGCAGTATTTT CATSDPRLADTQYF